What follows are 8 T cell receptor beta chains derived from one specimen sequenced in a study of control samples from healthy donors and cancer patients. Sequenced by immunoSEQ multiplex PCR; TCRdb stores in-frame clones only, minus some. The sample has 74,000 or so clones, about 88% seen once. Sequencing was performed on blood. The receptors derive from a man aged 50 or older in good health.

The chain combines TRBV5-1 with TRBJ1-2, with D perhaps TRBD1 (5 bases). The V gene lost 9 bases and the J gene lost 8 bases, with 20 bases spanning the gap. CDR3 length: 13 residues. Germline CDR1 reads SGHRS; CDR2 reads YFSETQ. Here the CDR3 reads CATGTGTLGGYTF. CDR3 sequence (DNA): TGCGCCACCGGAACCGGGACGTTGGGGGGCTACACCTTC.

The chain combines TRBV19 with TRBJ1-2; unclear D gene. CDR3 length: 14 residues. The germline gives CDR1 LNHDA, CDR2 SQIVND (reference sequence). The ends were cut back, 7 bases at V and 5 bases at J, with 17 bases in the middle. The CDR3 loop is CASKERRSGYGYTF. CDR3 DNA: TGTGCCAGTAAGGAGAGAAGATCCGGGTATGGCTACACCTTC.

V usage is TRBV18 and J usage is TRBJ1-3; the D gene is possibly TRBD1 (6 bases). In germline, CDR1 is KGHSH, CDR2 LQKENI. This CDR3 has 15 amino acids. V was cut by 3 bases and J by 1 base, with 10 bases left in between. CDR3: CASSPQGGSGNTIYF. For the CDR3, the DNA is TGTGCCAGCTCACCGCAAGGGGGATCTGGAAACACCATATATTTT.

The chain couples TRBV5-1 to TRBJ2-1; 8 bases align to TRBD2. Germline-derived CDR1 and CDR2 are SGHRS and YFSETQ. V was clipped by 1 base and J by 9 bases; unmatched bases: 9. The CDR3 contains 15 residues. DNA for the CDR3: TGCGCCAGCAGCTTGAGCGTCGGGGGGGCCGGTGAGCAGTTCTTC. Translation: CASSLSVGGAGEQFF.

The V call is TRBV6-5, the J call TRBJ1-5; D is uncertain. Per the germline V gene, CDR1 is MNHEY and CDR2 is SVGAGI. Trimming cost V 9 bases and J 7 bases, with 10 bases left between them. The CDR3 totals 11 residues. CDR3 sequence (DNA): TGTGCCAGTAAAGGGAACCAGCCCCAGCATTTT. It specifies CASKGNQPQHF.

The chain is built from TRBV10-3 and TRBJ1-2; D is perhaps TRBD1 (6 bases). Between the trimmed V and J ends, which lost 0 bases and 7 bases, there was a span of 21 bases. CDR3 length equals 17 residues. Germline loops: CDR1 ENHRY, CDR2 SYGVKD. CDR3 protein: CAISESRTDYTKGGYTF. CDR3 bases: TGTGCCATCAGTGAGTCCCGGACAGATTACACCAAGGGTGGCTACACCTTC.

This chain joins TRBV19 and TRBJ1-6; 9 bases are shared with TRBD1. Germline V gives CDR1 LNHDA, CDR2 SQIVND (reference sequence). Losses at the gene ends were 10 bases for V and 7 bases for J; bases not matched to a gene: 2. The CDR3 has 12 amino acids. CDR3: CATGQGNSPLHF. The CDR3 region has the DNA TGTGCCACTGGACAGGGGAATTCACCCCTCCACTTT.

J is TRBJ2-4 and V is TRBV11-3, with 8 nucleotides matching TRBD1. Trimming took 8 bases from V and 10 from J; bases not matched to a gene: 13. Per germline, CDR1 SGHNT and CDR2 YENEEA. The CDR3 spans 14 residues. As DNA, the CDR3 is TGTGCCAGCTCAGCGACTGGACAGGGAGTTATTCAGTACTTC. It codes for CASSATGQGVIQYF.